The present T cell receptor beta chain was sequenced within a study of Graves' ophthalmopathy and Graves' hyperthyroidism. Overall study: Untreated patients at initial diagnosis provided peripheral blood. Study conclusions and caveats: Blood also held most thyroid clonotypes expanded above 0.001 frequency. Sensitivity reached 70.59% and specificity approximately 72% when the model predicted ophthalmopathy progression.

From germline, CDR1 is DFQATT and CDR2 SNEGSKA (reference sequence). V dropped 6 bases and J dropped 5 bases, with 19 bases sitting between them. This CDR3 has 14 amino acids. Amplified TCR beta CDR3 regions were obtained using RNA transcripts as template. Following a first-round RT-PCR that used HTBI primers, a second-round multiplex PCR was carried out. TCRdb reanalysed the multiplex PCR reads using MiXCR and keeps one entry per CDR3 protein. The table has about 640,000 distinct CDR3 sequences, just over 40% seen once. The table lists this clonotype with a few counts. Its antigen remains unidentified. CAS ≥3, NOSPECS ≥4, moderate-to-severe activity and duration under 3 months marked donors with ophthalmopathy.

The TCR sequence derives from an adult man with Graves' ophthalmopathy. Material for sequencing was peripheral blood. This chain links TRBV20-1 with TRBJ2-5; possibly TRBD2 for D (6 bases). The CDR3 region has the DNA TGCAGTGCCACAAGCGGGTCCCCTGGGGAGACCCAGTACTTC. Translated, it gives CSATSGSPGETQYF.